A selection of T cell receptor beta chains follows, all from one sample in a study of blood T cell repertoires in COVID-19. Data came from immunoSEQ multiplex PCR; TCRdb stores just in-frame clones and leaves some out. The data contain around 260,000 clones, about four fifths of them singletons. Sequenced: peripheral blood. These receptors all come from a person aged 65-85 years with COVID-19, enrolled during active disease. CDR3s include the opening cysteine and the closing phenylalanine or tryptophan. The order of the fields is V gene, CDR3 protein.

>TRBV6-4
CASSDNPSYNEQFF
>TRBV28
CASSATGGGMYGYTF
>TRBV10-2
CASSAGRADNSPLHF
>TRBV7-8
CASSPTNPGQGVGNNEQFF
>TRBV15
CATSRDHAGTEAFF
>TRBV29-1
CSVGGTSGGRKTQYF
>TRBV3-1/TRBV3-2
CASSHAGTLGGSYEQYF
>TRBV5-4
CASSLRTGERETQYF
>TRBV24-1
CATSDRGAHGYTF
>TRBV29-1
CSVARTARYEQYF
>TRBV12-5
CASGTDRGLGTQYF
>TRBV19
CASSIGRGQPQHF
>TRBV28
CASRPGPPLMAQHF
>TRBV24-1
CATSDLGPGLAGVEQFF
>TRBV28
CASSETGTIYSNQPQHF
>TRBV27
CASSFRGKYGYTF
>TRBV6-5
CASRDTGAPSDEQYF
>TRBV7-8
CASSVFRGGANTGELFF
>TRBV5-1
CASMRSTSGQETQYF
>TRBV28
CASRREYSNQPQHF
>TRBV19
CASTSTGQGNQPQHF
>TRBV15
CATSRDDGNLYEQYF
>TRBV7-6
CASSLLPAGQGRGGGNQPQHF
>TRBV27
CASSSYGTGNYEQYF
>TRBV4-1
CASSQGRGTYEQYF
>TRBV24-1
CATSDPQGLVDTQYF
>TRBV29-1
CSVGAVWPAFF
>TRBV5-1
CASSSRRDREPGANVLTF
>TRBV12-3/TRBV12-4
CASSSYEKLFF
>TRBV10-1
CASSESLTGAEAFF
>TRBV5-1
CASSPEGTGGVDTQYF
>TRBV30
CAWTTGTFISTDTQYF
>TRBV7-2
CAGGGEGDTQYF
>TRBV7-9
CASSSSTLRGETQYF
>TRBV10-3
CAISVGQGDTIYF
>TRBV11-2
CASSLVRGSGNTIYF
>TRBV6-5
CASSATQANEKLFF
>TRBV27
CASSPRGGGSYTGELFF
>TRBV25-1
CASSEWGRTNEKLFF
>TRBV4-1
CASSQDFTPGGFYGYTF
>TRBV5-5
CASSLGPVEDGYEQYF
>TRBV5-8
CASSSGTGGYNEQFF
>TRBV12-3/TRBV12-4
CASSLVGYSPLHF
>TRBV5-1
CASSLDSNSPLHF
>TRBV6-6
CASTQTGNPYNEQFF
>TRBV30
CAWDPLIAGGGNEQFF
>TRBV7-3
CASGEGTVDFDEQFF
>TRBV28
CASSLSGIYGYTF
>TRBV5-6
CASSLTSGIGEQFF
>TRBV28
CASRSKPGRRGEQYF
>TRBV5-6
CASSFGQSANEKLFF
>TRBV5-1
CASSLAPAGTNEKLFF
>TRBV19
CASSLYRDGGDGYTF
>TRBV6-5
CASTPGRTQYF
>TRBV6-5
CASRTGTGDNSPLHF